These T cell receptor beta chains were read from a single sample in a study of technical replicates of blood from a handful of donors. TCRdb's table, derived via immunoSEQ multiplex PCR, lists solely in-frame clones and lacks some. The table lists about 83,000 clones, 75% to 95% of them singletons. Sequenced input: T cells isolated from PBMCs. The origin of the receptors is a human donor in good health. Each CDR3 is given with its conserved first and last residue. Each record gives: CDR3 protein, CDR3 DNA, clone size, J gene, D gene, V gene. A D gene is named only where the DNA matches it firmly. Only part of the rows carry a size: once, few, many, or a class if the clone is expanded.

CASSLLAGGFSYEQYF	TGTGCCAGCAGCTTGCTAGCGGGAGGGTTTTCCTACGAGCAGTACTTC	NA	TRBJ2-7	TRBD2	TRBV7-2
CASSYGGDYGYTF	TGTGCCAGCAGTTATGGAGGAGACTATGGCTACACCTTC	once	TRBJ1-2	NA	TRBV6-5
CASSAGANYGYTF	TGTGCCAGTAGTGCAGGGGCGAACTATGGCTACACCTTC	few	TRBJ1-2	NA	TRBV19
CATGRGANEQYF	TGTGCCACCGGCAGGGGAGCGAACGAGCAGTACTTC	NA	TRBJ2-7	NA	TRBV6-5
CASSTNLAGPPAEQYF	TGTGCCAGCAGTACAAACCTAGCGGGACCTCCGGCCGAGCAGTACTTC	NA	TRBJ2-7	TRBD2	TRBV28
CASSFASHEQFF	TGCGCCAGCAGCTTCGCTAGCCATGAGCAGTTCTTC	NA	TRBJ2-1	NA	TRBV5-1
CASSLLRGGYGYTF	TGTGCCAGCAGCCTGCTCAGGGGCGGCTATGGCTACACCTTC	once	TRBJ1-2	NA	TRBV5-8
CASSGTELNLNYGYTF	TGTGCCAGCAGCGGGACAGAGCTTAACCTTAACTATGGCTACACCTTC	NA	TRBJ1-2	TRBD1	TRBV28
CASSEGGYQPQHF	TGTGCCAGCAGTGAGGGGGGGTATCAGCCCCAGCATTTT	NA	TRBJ1-5	NA	TRBV2
CASSLSRTLGNIQYF	TGTGCCAGCAGTTTAAGTAGGACTCTCGGGAACATTCAGTACTTC	NA	TRBJ2-4	NA	TRBV28
CATSWGQANEQFF	TGTGCCACCTCCTGGGGACAGGCCAATGAGCAGTTCTTC	NA	TRBJ2-1	TRBD1	TRBV19
CASSEDREYEKLFF	TGTGCCAGCAGTGAGGACAGGGAGTATGAAAAACTGTTTTTT	NA	TRBJ1-4	TRBD1	TRBV28
CASGEGHSGNTIYF	TGCGCCAGCGGTGAGGGACACTCTGGAAACACCATATATTTT	NA	TRBJ1-3	NA	TRBV5-1
CASSHGQGDNYGYTF	TGTGCCAGCAGCCATGGACAGGGGGATAACTATGGCTACACCTTC	once	TRBJ1-2	TRBD1	TRBV7-9
CASSPRGRNEQFF	TGTGCCAGCAGCCCCAGGGGTCGCAATGAGCAGTTCTTC	NA	TRBJ2-1	NA	TRBV11-2
CASSEAGALTDTQYF	TGTGCCAGCAGTGAAGCGGGAGCCCTCACAGATACGCAGTATTTT	NA	TRBJ2-3	TRBD2	TRBV6-4
CASSPGTFDTGELFF	TGTGCCAGCAGCCCCGGGACTTTCGACACCGGGGAGCTGTTTTTT	NA	TRBJ2-2	NA	TRBV7-9
CASSVDQNYGYTF	TGTGCCAGCAGCGTAGATCAAAACTATGGCTACACCTTC	NA	TRBJ1-2	NA	TRBV9
CASTLAVEGEYFNEQYF	TGTGCCAGCACCCTCGCCGTGGAGGGCGAATATTTTAACGAGCAGTACTTC	NA	TRBJ2-7	NA	TRBV28
CASSVGDSYEQYF	TGTGCCAGCAGCGTAGGGGACAGCTACGAGCAGTACTTC	NA	TRBJ2-7	TRBD1	TRBV9
CASSAGTSGRYYTGELFF	TGTGCCAGCAGCGCCGGGACTAGCGGGAGGTATTACACCGGGGAGCTGTTTTTT	NA	TRBJ2-2	TRBD2	TRBV9
CASSQVLPNYGYTF	TGCGCCAGCAGCCAAGTTCTACCTAACTATGGCTACACCTTC	NA	TRBJ1-2	NA	TRBV4-1
CASSLDLGSGKVNEQFF	TGTGCCAGCAGCTTAGATCTGGGGAGCGGGAAAGTCAATGAGCAGTTCTTC	NA	TRBJ2-1	TRBD2	TRBV11-2
CASSQGPTRAKTEAFF	TGCGCCAGCAGCCAAGGCCCTACCAGGGCCAAGACTGAAGCTTTCTTT	NA	TRBJ1-1	NA	TRBV4-3
CASSSFGGNQETQYF	TGTGCCAGCAGCTCGTTCGGGGGGAACCAAGAGACCCAGTACTTC	NA	TRBJ2-5	NA	TRBV12-1
CAWSRLRDEQFF	TGTGCCTGGAGTCGTCTTCGGGATGAGCAGTTCTTC	NA	TRBJ2-1	NA	TRBV30
CASSGGLARDEQYF	TGCGCCAGCAGCGGGGGACTAGCTCGAGACGAGCAGTACTTC	NA	TRBJ2-7	TRBD2	TRBV4-1
CASSLGGEGVVDEQFF	TGTGCCAGCAGTTTGGGGGGGGAGGGGGTTGTTGATGAGCAGTTCTTC	NA	TRBJ2-1	NA	TRBV6-5
CASSLWWGEEGYTF	TGTGCCAGCAGTTTATGGTGGGGGGAAGAAGGCTACACCTTC	NA	TRBJ1-2	NA	TRBV27
CASSFGTGGNYEQYF	TGTGCCAGCAGCTTCGGGACAGGGGGGAACTACGAGCAGTACTTC	NA	TRBJ2-7	TRBD1	TRBV5-4
CASSVGGTNYGYTF	TGTGCCAGCAGCGTAGGAGGGACTAACTATGGCTACACCTTC	few	TRBJ1-2	NA	TRBV9
CASSYRVSEYNEQFF	TGTGCCAGCAGCTACCGAGTAAGCGAATACAATGAGCAGTTCTTC	NA	TRBJ2-1	NA	TRBV6-6
CASSVTPLGRGNGYTF	TGCGCCAGCAGCGTGACCCCCCTGGGGCGGGGGAATGGCTACACCTTC	NA	TRBJ1-2	NA	TRBV5-1
CASSHSKSGRGTDTQYF	TGTGCCAGCAGCCATTCCAAAAGCGGGAGGGGGACAGATACGCAGTATTTT	NA	TRBJ2-3	TRBD2	TRBV9
CASSRLSFSSTDTQYF	TGTGCCAGCAGCCGCCTGAGTTTCTCTAGCACAGATACGCAGTATTTT	NA	TRBJ2-3	NA	TRBV7-9
CASSLAGRENEQYF	TGTGCCAGCAGCTTAGCCGGGAGGGAGAACGAGCAGTACTTC	NA	TRBJ2-7	TRBD2	TRBV7-9
CASSPRPQWGILTGAEAFF	TGTGCCAGCAGCCCCCGGCCGCAGTGGGGTATCCTAACCGGGGCTGAAGCTTTCTTT	once	TRBJ1-1	NA	TRBV11-3
CASSLARTGGDYGYTF	TGCGCCAGCAGCTTGGCCCGGACAGGGGGGGACTATGGCTACACCTTC	NA	TRBJ1-2	TRBD1	TRBV5-1
CASRDDRGPLDTQYF	TGTGCCAGCAGAGATGACAGGGGGCCCCTCGATACGCAGTATTTT	NA	TRBJ2-3	TRBD1	TRBV27
CASRTGGEAFF	TGTGCCAGCAGGACAGGGGGCGAAGCTTTCTTT	NA	TRBJ1-1	TRBD1	TRBV28
CASSLSGSSYNEQFF	TGTGCCAGCAGCCTTAGCGGGAGCTCCTACAATGAGCAGTTCTTC	NA	TRBJ2-1	TRBD2	TRBV7-9
CASSDRGGNTIYF	TGTGCCAGCAGCGACAGGGGCGGAAACACCATATATTTT	NA	TRBJ1-3	TRBD1	TRBV11-3
CASSLTGIVVYGYTF	TGTGCCAGCAGCCTGACAGGTATAGTCGTCTATGGCTACACCTTC	NA	TRBJ1-2	NA	TRBV6-5
CASSPSSGTGVDEQYF	TGTGCCAGCAGCCCGAGTTCCGGGACAGGGGTAGACGAGCAGTACTTC	NA	TRBJ2-7	TRBD1	TRBV13
CASSKRQGRDPQHF	TGTGCCAGCAGTAAAAGACAGGGGAGAGATCCCCAGCATTTT	NA	TRBJ1-5	NA	TRBV21-1
CASSSWRRESTEAFF	TGTGCCAGCAGCTCCTGGAGGAGGGAGTCCACTGAAGCTTTCTTT	NA	TRBJ1-1	NA	TRBV2
CASSVDRGGNTEAFF	TGTGCCAGCAGCGTAGATCGGGGTGGGAACACTGAAGCTTTCTTT	NA	TRBJ1-1	NA	TRBV9
CASSLEQGHNEQFF	TGTGCCAGCAGCTTGGAACAGGGGCACAATGAGCAGTTCTTC	NA	TRBJ2-1	TRBD1	TRBV7-2
CASSLSGTSGYEQYF	TGTGCCAGCAGTTTATCCGGGACTAGCGGCTACGAGCAGTACTTC	NA	TRBJ2-7	TRBD2	TRBV27
CGTEGFGTEAFF	TGTGGCACTGAGGGATTCGGGACTGAAGCTTTCTTT	NA	TRBJ1-1	NA	TRBV2
CASSRSGGSSYNEQFF	TGTGCCAGCAGCCGGAGTGGCGGTAGCTCCTACAATGAGCAGTTCTTC	NA	TRBJ2-1	NA	TRBV4-2
CASSLEASGYSYEQYF	TGCGCCAGCAGCTTGGAGGCTAGCGGTTACTCCTACGAGCAGTACTTC	NA	TRBJ2-7	TRBD2	TRBV5-1